This paragraph covers one T cell receptor beta chain sequence. No antigen is known for it. TCRdb re-analysed the reads in MiXCR, keeping a single row per CDR3 protein. The sample yields almost 300,000 distinct CDR3 sequences, about 8.8% seen once. The data derive from a study of T cell repertoires in cytomegalovirus infection. Across the whole study: It can be stated that public TCR beta signatures indicated CMV infection as well as a matching HLA type.

Study-level points and caveats: In two of eight donors, the top clonotype was HLA-C-restricted CMV-specific. Cumulative public TCR beta family frequency identified carriers of CMV plus the relevant HLA.

Sequencing used PBMCs. The receptor comes from a human donor in good health (CMV status not recorded). Some clones in this sample may be carry-over from other donors' samples.

As DNA, the CDR3 is TGCAGCGCCCACGAGACAGGCAGGGATGAAAAACTGTTTTTT. This translates into CSAHETGRDEKLFF. The genes are TRBV29-1 and TRBJ1-4; D possibly corresponds to TRBD1 (6 bases). V lost 7 bases and J lost 6, with 18 bases in between. From germline, CDR1 is SQVTM and CDR2 ANQGSEA. The CDR3 runs 14 residues.